These 23 T cell receptor beta chains originate from one sample sequenced in a study of identical twins. TCRdb reprocessed the 5' RACE reads with MiXCR, giving one entry per CDR3 protein. The sample holds roughly 750,000 distinct CDR3 sequences, 21% seen once. These data also featured in a second study, about T cells expressing NK-cell markers.

Source material: PBMCs. All receptors derive from a woman aged 18-29 years in good health.

Regarding this clonotype: With a much larger clone just one base away, this may be a read error. The rearrangement joins TRBV12-3 or TRBV12-4 to TRBJ2-1; TRBD2 might be the D (5 bases). The CDR3 spans 16 residues. Between the trimmed V and J ends, which lost 3 bases and 0 bases, there was a span of 12 bases. The CDR3 protein is CASSFGWRSSYNEQFF. In DNA form, the CDR3 reads TGTGCCAGCAGTTTTGGCTGGAGGAGCTCCTACAATGAGCAGTTCTTC.

The J gene is TRBJ1-3, the V gene TRBV12-3 or TRBV12-4, with unresolved D. Trimming cost V 2 bases and J 2 bases, with 7 bases left between them. There are 14 residues in the CDR3. CDR3 coding DNA: TGTGCCAGCAGTTTAATGCGGACTGGAAACACCATATATTTT. This encodes CASSLMRTGNTIYF.

The genes are TRBV6-2 or TRBV6-3 and TRBJ1-2; D is unclear. The germline V gene has CDR1 MNHEY and CDR2 SVGEGT. The V gene lost 0 bases and the J gene lost 7 bases, with 12 bases spanning the gap. The CDR3 is 14 amino acids. CDR3 sequence reads: CASSYSPAGRGYTF. CDR3 coding DNA: TGTGCCAGCAGTTACTCGCCCGCGGGTCGTGGCTACACCTTC.

Ten or more counts support this clonotype. The chain combines TRBV12-3 or TRBV12-4 with TRBJ2-4; 7 nucleotides match TRBD2. Trimming cost V 5 bases and J 1 base; bases outside gene matches: 5. The CDR3 runs 15 residues. CDR3 bases: TGTGCCAGCAGTCGTGTGGGAGGGGCCAAAAACATTCAGTACTTC. It encodes CASSRVGGAKNIQYF.

V is TRBV20-1 and J is TRBJ1-2, with D uncertain. V lost 0 bases to trimming and J lost 4 bases, with 9 bases between them. Looked up from germline, CDR1 is DFQATT and CDR2 is SNEGSKA (reference sequence). The CDR3 consists of 13 residues. The CDR3 spells CSAREVGFYGYTF. The CDR3 bases are TGCAGTGCTAGAGAAGTAGGCTTCTATGGCTACACCTTC.

This chain joins TRBV27 and TRBJ2-7, with D perhaps assigned TRBD1 or TRBD2 (5 bases each). The CDR3 has 13 amino acids. V was shortened by 8 bases and J by 3 bases, with 14 bases between the two germline ends. Per germline, CDR1 MNHEY and CDR2 SMNVEV (reference sequence). This CDR3 is CASWVGGSYEQYF. CDR3 sequence (DNA): TGTGCCAGCTGGGTTGGGGGAAGCTACGAGCAGTACTTC.

This clonotype was counted ten times or more. V usage is TRBV7-2 and J usage is TRBJ2-2; no definite D call. V was trimmed by 2 bases and J by 13 bases, leaving 8 bases between them. CDR3 size: 11 residues. In germline, CDR1 is SGHTA, CDR2 FQGNSA. CDR3 in amino acids: CASSLNWPLFF. The CDR3 coding sequence is TGTGCCAGCAGCTTAAACTGGCCGCTGTTTTTT.

J is TRBJ2-5 and V is TRBV6-1; D possibly matches TRBD1 or TRBD2 (5 bases each). Germline loops: CDR1 MNHNS, CDR2 SASEGT. The ends were cut back, 8 bases at V and 1 base at J, with 14 bases in the middle. The CDR3 is 14 residues long. The CDR3: CASSSTGAQETQYF. In DNA, the CDR3 is TGTGCCAGCTCCTCAACCGGGGCCCAAGAGACCCAGTACTTC.

The rearrangement uses TRBV5-6 and TRBJ1-2, with D possibly being TRBD1 (5 bases). Between the trimmed V and J ends, which lost 0 bases and 8 bases, there was a span of 11 bases. The V gene's germline CDR1 is SGHDT and CDR2 YYEEEE. The CDR3 length is 13 residues. The CDR3 loop is CASSLGDAWGYTF. As DNA, the CDR3 is TGTGCCAGCAGCTTGGGGGACGCCTGGGGCTACACCTTC. Filled out from reference TRBV5-6 and TRBJ1-2, the complete variable domain reads DAGVTQSPTHLIKTRGQQVTLRCSPKSGHDTVSWYQQALGQGPQFIFQYYEEEERQRGNFPDRFSGHQFPNYSSELNVNALLLGDSALYLCASSLGDAWGYTFGSGTRLTVV.

The chain uses TRBV12-3 or TRBV12-4 and TRBJ2-7, with 7 positions matching TRBD1. The CDR3 has 15 amino acids. Losses at the gene ends were 2 bases for V and 6 bases for J; bases not matched to a gene: 10. This CDR3 reads CASSLRPYNRGEQYF. In DNA form, the CDR3 reads TGTGCCAGCAGTTTAAGACCTTATAACAGGGGCGAGCAGTACTTC.

There are a few counts of this clonotype. V gene TRBV12-3 or TRBV12-4 combines with J gene TRBJ2-3, with no clear D. This CDR3 region has 13 residues. Between the trimmed V and J ends, which lost 8 bases and 4 bases, there was a span of 13 bases. The CDR3 reads CASVPNGPDTQYF. CDR3 coding DNA: TGTGCCAGCGTCCCCAACGGTCCAGATACGCAGTATTTT.

This clonotype was observed a handful of times. The chain recombines TRBV10-1 with TRBJ2-5, with D possibly being TRBD1 (5 bases). Germline V lookup: CDR1 WNHNN, CDR2 SYGVQD (reference sequence). V lost 0 bases and J 0 bases, leaving 5 bases between the germline ends. The CDR3 totals 14 residues. DNA of the CDR3: TGCGCCAGCAGTGAGTCAGGGGACCAAGAGACCCAGTACTTC. Its translation is CASSESGDQETQYF.

The chain uses TRBV24-1 and TRBJ2-5; the match to TRBD2 covers 10 bases. The CDR3 runs 14 residues. V was pared by 9 bases and J by 5 bases, with 8 bases of the junction left unmatched. Looked up from germline, CDR1 is KGHDR and CDR2 is SFDVKD. This chain's CDR3 is CATSSGSRGETQYF. For the CDR3, the DNA is TGTGCCACCTCTAGCGGGAGTAGAGGTGAGACCCAGTACTTC.

This clonotype showed up just a few times. The J gene is TRBJ2-1, the V gene TRBV9, with D possibly being TRBD1 (6 bases). V dropped 1 base and J dropped 1 base, with 15 bases sitting between them. This CDR3 has 17 amino acids. Germline assignment: CDR1 SGDLS and CDR2 YYNGEE. In DNA, the CDR3 is TGTGCCAGCAGCGTAAAAATACTGCAGGGGTCCTACAATGAGCAGTTCTTC. Encoded protein: CASSVKILQGSYNEQFF.

The chain recombines TRBV18 with TRBJ2-1; 7 nucleotides match TRBD1. Looked up from germline, CDR1 is KGHSH and CDR2 is LQKENI. The V segment lost 4 bases and the J segment 3 bases; nucleotides outside the gene matches: 9. The CDR3 totals 16 residues. CDR3 sequence reads: CASSLLLGTDYNEQFF. The CDR3 DNA reads TGTGCCAGCTCACTCCTACTTGGGACAGACTACAATGAGCAGTTCTTC.

The chain is built from TRBV13 and TRBJ2-5; D may be TRBD1 or TRBD2 (5 bases each). CDR1 and CDR2 from the germline V gene are PRHDT and FYEKMQ (reference sequence). Trimming removed 4 bases from V and 4 bases from J, with 19 bases in between. The CDR3 loop spans 16 amino acids. The CDR3 coding sequence is TGTGCCAGCAGCTCCACCACTACTAGGGGCGGAGAGACCCAGTACTTC. Its protein is CASSSTTTRGGETQYF.

The rearrangement joins TRBV9 to TRBJ2-2; a weak D match, TRBD1 (5 bases). The CDR3 runs 16 residues. Trimming cost V 6 bases and J 2 bases, with 17 bases left between them. The germline CDR1 and CDR2 sequences are SGDLS and YYNGEE. DNA for the CDR3: TGTGCCAGCAACGACCTAAAAGACAGAAACACCGGGGAGCTGTTTTTT. The encoded protein is CASNDLKDRNTGELFF.

This clonotype was detected a few times. The J gene is TRBJ1-5, the V gene TRBV5-8; D remains ambiguous. Germline values: CDR1 SGHTS, CDR2 YDEGEE. This CDR3 is 13 amino acids long. V lost 0 bases, J lost 9 bases, and 10 bases lay in between. CDR3 amino acids: CASSLVGGRPQHF. The CDR3 coding sequence is TGTGCCAGCAGCTTGGTGGGAGGGCGGCCCCAGCATTTT.

About this clonotype: The CDR3 end shows no conserved phenylalanine or tryptophan, and so a read error is likely. The DNA is left out, because the CDR3 cannot be placed on it with certainty; the CDR3 is given as TCRdb lists it. The chain's CDR3 is CASSPDRSPPGSFV. This chain connects TRBV6-1 to TRBJ2-2; TRBD1 is taken as the D call from the table, unchecked against the DNA. From germline, CDR1 is MNHNS and CDR2 SASEGT. From its first to its last residue, the CDR3 has 14 amino acids.

Written as DNA, the CDR3 is TGTGCCAGCAGCTTACAATACCGGACAGGCGGTTCACAAGAGACCCAGTACTTC. It translates to CASSLQYRTGGSQETQYF. This chain uses TRBV7-6 with TRBJ2-5; TRBD1 matches at 7 bases. The germline CDR1 and CDR2 sequences are SGHVS and FNYEAQ. The CDR3 is made up of 18 amino acids. The J segment lost 2 bases and the V segment lost 2 bases, leaving 14 bases of the junction unmatched.

With respect to this clonotype: This sequence may be a read error, since a much larger clone differs from it by one base. The chain recombines TRBV7-2 with TRBJ2-3, with a weak D call TRBD1 (5 bases). The germline CDR1 and CDR2 sequences are SGHTA and FQGNSA. Trimming shortened V by 7 bases and J by 5 bases, and 10 bases separated the two germline ends. The CDR3 contains 12 residues. The CDR3 bases are TGTGCCAGCACCCCAAGGGGAGATACGCAGTATTTT. Protein: CASTPRGDTQYF.

This clonotype was picked up many times. The chain recombines TRBV4-1 with TRBJ1-1; no clear D gene. Per germline, CDR1 MGHRA and CDR2 YSYEKL. Trimming removed 0 bases from V and 1 base from J, with 12 bases in between. The CDR3 totals 16 residues. For the CDR3, the DNA is TGCGCCAGCAGCCAAGAAGATATCGGACGGAACACTGAAGCTTTCTTT. Its protein is CASSQEDIGRNTEAFF.

The rearrangement uses TRBV30 and TRBJ1-2; D gene uncertain. Germline CDR1 is GTSNPN and CDR2 is SVGIG (reference sequence). The CDR3 spans 13 residues. V was clipped by 0 bases and J by 4 bases, with 9 bases between them. The CDR3 protein is CAWSVWATYGYTF. As DNA, the CDR3 is TGTGCCTGGAGTGTCTGGGCTACCTATGGCTACACCTTC.